This passage covers 2 T cell receptor beta chains from one sample sequenced in a study of patients and donors after allogeneic stem cell transplantation. One entry per CDR3 protein, called by TCRdb with MiXCR from the RT-PCR reads. The table lists approximately 150,000 distinct CDR3 sequences, roughly 35% of them singletons. The material sequenced was blood, either unsorted or a sorted T cell fraction (not recorded which). The receptors here all came from a human donor who was either an allogeneic HSCT recipient or a stem cell or donor lymphocyte infusion donor (not recorded which). It is not recorded whose cells these are; they may come from a transplant donor.

V usage is TRBV20-1 and J usage is TRBJ1-5, with D perhaps matching TRBD1 (6 bases). Germline V gene data show CDR1 as DFQATT and CDR2 as SNEGSKA (reference sequence). The CDR3 covers 14 residues. Trimming shortened V by 1 base and J by 3 bases, and 10 bases separated the two germline ends. CDR3 region: CSARVGGSNQPQHF. The CDR3 DNA reads as TGCAGTGCTAGAGTAGGGGGATCCAATCAGCCCCAGCATTTT.

V usage is TRBV9 and J usage is TRBJ2-2, with 9 bases that match TRBD1. Germline V CDR1 and CDR2: SGDLS, YYNGEE. J was trimmed by 4 bases and V by 0 bases; bases with no gene match: 7. The CDR3 has 17 residues. The CDR3: CASSVGRQGVPTGELFF. The CDR3 DNA sequence: TGTGCCAGCAGCGTAGGTCGACAGGGGGTACCCACCGGGGAGCTGTTTTTT.